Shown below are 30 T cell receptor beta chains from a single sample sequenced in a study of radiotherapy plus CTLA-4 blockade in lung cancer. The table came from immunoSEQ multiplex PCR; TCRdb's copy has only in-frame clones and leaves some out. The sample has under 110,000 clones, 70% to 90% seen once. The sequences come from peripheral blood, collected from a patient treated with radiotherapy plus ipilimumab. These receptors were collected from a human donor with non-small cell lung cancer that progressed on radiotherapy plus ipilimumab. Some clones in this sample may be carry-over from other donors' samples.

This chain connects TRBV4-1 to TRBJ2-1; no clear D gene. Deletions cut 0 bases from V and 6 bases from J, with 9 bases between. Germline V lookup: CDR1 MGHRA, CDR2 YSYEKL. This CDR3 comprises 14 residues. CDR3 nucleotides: TGCGCCAGCAGCCAAGAAGGGAAAGCCAATGAGCAGTTCTTC. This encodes CASSQEGKANEQFF.

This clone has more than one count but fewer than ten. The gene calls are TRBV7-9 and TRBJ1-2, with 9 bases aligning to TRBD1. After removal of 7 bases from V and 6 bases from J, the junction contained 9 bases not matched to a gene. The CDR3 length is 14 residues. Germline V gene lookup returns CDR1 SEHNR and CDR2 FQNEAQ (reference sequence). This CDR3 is CASNHWTGEDGYTF. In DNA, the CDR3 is TGTGCCAGCAACCACTGGACAGGGGAGGATGGCTACACCTTC.

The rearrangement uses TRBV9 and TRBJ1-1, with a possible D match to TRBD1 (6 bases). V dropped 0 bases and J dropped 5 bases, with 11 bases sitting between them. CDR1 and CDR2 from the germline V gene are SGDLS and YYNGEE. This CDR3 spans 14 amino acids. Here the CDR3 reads CASSVAPGQTEAFF. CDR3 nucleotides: TGTGCCAGCAGCGTAGCGCCGGGACAAACTGAAGCTTTCTTT.

CDR3 protein: CASSPGNPYEQYF. CDR3 DNA sequence: TGTGCCAGCTCACCAGGGAACCCCTACGAGCAGTACTTC. This sequence joins TRBV18 and TRBJ2-7; D unresolved. V dropped 2 bases and J dropped 2 bases, with 7 bases sitting between them. The V gene's germline CDR1 is KGHSH and CDR2 LQKENI. The CDR3 runs 13 residues.

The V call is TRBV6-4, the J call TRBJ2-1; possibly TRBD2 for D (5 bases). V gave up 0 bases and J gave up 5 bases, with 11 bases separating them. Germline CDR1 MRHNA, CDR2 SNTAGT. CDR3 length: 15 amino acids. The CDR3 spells CASSDSTAGHNEQFF. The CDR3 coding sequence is TGTGCCAGCAGTGACTCGACGGCGGGCCACAATGAGCAGTTCTTC.

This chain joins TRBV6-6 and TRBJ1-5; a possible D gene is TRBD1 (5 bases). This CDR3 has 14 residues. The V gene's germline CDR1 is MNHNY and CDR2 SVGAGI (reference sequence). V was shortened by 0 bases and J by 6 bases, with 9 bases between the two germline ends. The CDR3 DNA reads TGTGCCAGCAGTTACTCCAGGGTAGGTCAGCCCCAGCATTTT. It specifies CASSYSRVGQPQHF.

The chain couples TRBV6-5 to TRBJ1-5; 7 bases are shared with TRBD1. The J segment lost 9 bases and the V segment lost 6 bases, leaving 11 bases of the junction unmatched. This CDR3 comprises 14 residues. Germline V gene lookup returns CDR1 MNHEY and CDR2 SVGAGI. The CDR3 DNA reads TGTGCCAGCAGACTGAACAGGGGCCCGGGGCCCCAGCATTTT. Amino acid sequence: CASRLNRGPGPQHF.

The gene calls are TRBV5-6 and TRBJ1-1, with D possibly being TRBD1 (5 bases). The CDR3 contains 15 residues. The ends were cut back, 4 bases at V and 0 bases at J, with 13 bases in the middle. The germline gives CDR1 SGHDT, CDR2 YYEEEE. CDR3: CASSPGGPLNTEAFF. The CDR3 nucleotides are TGTGCCAGCAGCCCTGGGGGTCCCCTGAACACTGAAGCTTTCTTT.

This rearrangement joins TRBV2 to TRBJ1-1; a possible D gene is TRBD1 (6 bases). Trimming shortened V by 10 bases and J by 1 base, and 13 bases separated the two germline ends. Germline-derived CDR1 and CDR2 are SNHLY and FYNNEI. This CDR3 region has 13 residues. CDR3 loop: CATQKGGNTEAFF. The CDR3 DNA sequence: TGTGCCACCCAGAAGGGGGGGAACACTGAAGCTTTCTTT. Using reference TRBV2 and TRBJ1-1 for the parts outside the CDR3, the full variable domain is EPEVTQTPSHQVTQMGQEVILRCVPISNHLYFYWYRQILGQKVEFLVSFYNNEISEKSEIFDDQFSVERPDGSNFTLKIRSTKLEDSAMYFCATQKGGNTEAFFGQGTRLTVV.

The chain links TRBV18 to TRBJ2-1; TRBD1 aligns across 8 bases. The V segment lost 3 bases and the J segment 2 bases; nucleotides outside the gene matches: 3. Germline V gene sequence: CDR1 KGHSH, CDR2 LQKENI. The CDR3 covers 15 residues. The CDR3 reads CASSPGQVTYNEQFF. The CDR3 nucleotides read TGTGCCAGCTCACCGGGACAGGTAACCTACAATGAGCAGTTCTTC.

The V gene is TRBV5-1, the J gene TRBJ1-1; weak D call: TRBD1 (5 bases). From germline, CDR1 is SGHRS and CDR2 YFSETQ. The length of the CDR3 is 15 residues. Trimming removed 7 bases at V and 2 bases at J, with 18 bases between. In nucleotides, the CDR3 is TGCGCCAGCGCCGACCCTGGGGCAGGCAACACTGAAGCTTTCTTT. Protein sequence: CASADPGAGNTEAFF.

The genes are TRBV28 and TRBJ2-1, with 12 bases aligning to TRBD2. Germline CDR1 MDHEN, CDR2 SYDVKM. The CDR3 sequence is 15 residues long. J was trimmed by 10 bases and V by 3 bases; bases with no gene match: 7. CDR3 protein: CASSFSSGGAREQFF. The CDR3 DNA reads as TGTGCCAGCAGTTTTTCTAGCGGGGGGGCACGGGAGCAGTTCTTC.

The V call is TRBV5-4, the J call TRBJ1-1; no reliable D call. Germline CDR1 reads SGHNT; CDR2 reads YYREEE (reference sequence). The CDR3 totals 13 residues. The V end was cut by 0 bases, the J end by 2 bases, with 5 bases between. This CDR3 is CASSLEGNTEAFF. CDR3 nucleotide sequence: TGTGCCAGCAGCTTGGAAGGAAACACTGAAGCTTTCTTT.

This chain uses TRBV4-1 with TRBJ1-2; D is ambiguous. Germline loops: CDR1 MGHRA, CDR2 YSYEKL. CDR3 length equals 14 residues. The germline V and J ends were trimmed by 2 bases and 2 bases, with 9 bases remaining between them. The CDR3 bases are TGCGCCAGCAGCCAACTTACAGCGAACTATGGCTACACCTTC. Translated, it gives CASSQLTANYGYTF.

CDR3 amino acids: CASSSETGRMWRGGLSLGSYEQYF. The CDR3 bases are TGTGCCAGCAGCTCAGAGACAGGGAGGATGTGGCGGGGGGGTCTTTCTCTAGGTTCCTACGAGCAGTACTTC. The chain couples TRBV7-1 to TRBJ2-7; 9 bases line up with TRBD2. TRBV7-1 is treated as an ORF (open reading frame) with a function not yet certain. Unmatched junction bases numbered 29, after V lost 1 base and J lost 1 base. The CDR3 has 24 amino acids.

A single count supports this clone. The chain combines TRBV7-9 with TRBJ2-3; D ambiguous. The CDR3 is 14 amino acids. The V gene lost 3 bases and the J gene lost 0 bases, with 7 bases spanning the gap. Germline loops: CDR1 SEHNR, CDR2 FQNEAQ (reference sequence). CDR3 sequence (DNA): TGTGCCAGCAGCTTTAGCTCTAGCACAGATACGCAGTATTTT. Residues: CASSFSSSTDTQYF.

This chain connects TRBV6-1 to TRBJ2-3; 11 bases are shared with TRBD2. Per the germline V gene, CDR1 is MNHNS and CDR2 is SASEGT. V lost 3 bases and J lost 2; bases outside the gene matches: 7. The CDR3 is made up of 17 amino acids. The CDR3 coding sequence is TGTGCCAGCAGTGATACAGTAGCGGGGGGGCCCACAGATACGCAGTATTTT. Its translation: CASSDTVAGGPTDTQYF.

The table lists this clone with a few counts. The CDR3 DNA is TGTGCCAGTAGCCTGGACCGCAGGTACAATGGAAACACCATATATTTT. Translation: CASSLDRRYNGNTIYF. The V and J genes are TRBV19 and TRBJ1-3; D is unresolved. V was trimmed by 6 bases and J by 3 bases, leaving 18 bases between them. Germline CDR1 is LNHDA and CDR2 is SQIVND (reference sequence). This CDR3 comprises 16 residues.

The CDR3: CASSFSGNTEAFF. The CDR3, as DNA: TGTGCCAGCAGTTTTTCAGGGAACACTGAAGCTTTCTTT. The chain is built from TRBV27 and TRBJ1-1, with D unclear. The CDR3 totals 13 residues. V was cut by 3 bases and J by 1 base, with 6 bases left in between. CDR1 and CDR2 (germline): MNHEY, SMNVEV (reference sequence).

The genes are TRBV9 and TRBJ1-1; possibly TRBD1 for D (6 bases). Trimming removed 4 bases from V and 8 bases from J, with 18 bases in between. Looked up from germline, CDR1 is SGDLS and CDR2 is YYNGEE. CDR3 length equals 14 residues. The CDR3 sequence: CASSPIVGASEAFF. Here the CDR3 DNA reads TGTGCCAGCAGCCCAATAGTGGGGGCCTCAGAAGCTTTCTTT.

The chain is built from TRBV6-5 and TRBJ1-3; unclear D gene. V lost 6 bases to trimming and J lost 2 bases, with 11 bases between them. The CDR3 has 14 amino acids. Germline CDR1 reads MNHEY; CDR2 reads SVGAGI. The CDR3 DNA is TGTGCCAGCAGAACGGCGGGGACTGGAAACACCATATATTTT. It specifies CASRTAGTGNTIYF.

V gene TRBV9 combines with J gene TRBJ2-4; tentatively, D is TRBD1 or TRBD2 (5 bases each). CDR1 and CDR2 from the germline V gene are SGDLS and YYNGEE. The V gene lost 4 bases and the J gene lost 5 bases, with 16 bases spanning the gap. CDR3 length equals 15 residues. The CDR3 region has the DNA TGTGCCAGCAGCATGGGGGTGTTAACCCAAAACATTCAGTACTTC. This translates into CASSMGVLTQNIQYF.

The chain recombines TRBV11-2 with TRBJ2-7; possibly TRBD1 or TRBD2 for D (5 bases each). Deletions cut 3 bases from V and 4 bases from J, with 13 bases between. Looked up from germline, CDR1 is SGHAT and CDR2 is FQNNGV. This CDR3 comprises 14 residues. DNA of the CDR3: TGTGCCAGCAGCTTCGGAGGTTCAGGGTACGAGCAGTACTTC. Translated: CASSFGGSGYEQYF.

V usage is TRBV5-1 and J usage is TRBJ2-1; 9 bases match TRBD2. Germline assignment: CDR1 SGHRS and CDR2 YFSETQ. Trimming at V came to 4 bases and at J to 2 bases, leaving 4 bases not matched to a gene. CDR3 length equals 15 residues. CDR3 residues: CASSALAGTYNEQFF. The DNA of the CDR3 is TGCGCCAGCAGCGCTCTAGCGGGGACCTACAATGAGCAGTTCTTC.

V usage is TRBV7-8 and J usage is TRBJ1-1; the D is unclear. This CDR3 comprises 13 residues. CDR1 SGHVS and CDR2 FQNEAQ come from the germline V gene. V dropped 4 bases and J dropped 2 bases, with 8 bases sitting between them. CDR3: CASSWDSNTEAFF. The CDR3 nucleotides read TGTGCCAGCAGCTGGGATAGCAACACTGAAGCTTTCTTT.

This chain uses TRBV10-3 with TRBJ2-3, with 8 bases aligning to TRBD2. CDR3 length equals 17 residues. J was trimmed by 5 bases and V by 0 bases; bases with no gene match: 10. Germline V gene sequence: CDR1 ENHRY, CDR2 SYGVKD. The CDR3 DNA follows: TGTGCCATCAGTGAGTCTACGGCGGGGGGATTTAAAGATACGCAGTATTTT. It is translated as CAISESTAGGFKDTQYF.

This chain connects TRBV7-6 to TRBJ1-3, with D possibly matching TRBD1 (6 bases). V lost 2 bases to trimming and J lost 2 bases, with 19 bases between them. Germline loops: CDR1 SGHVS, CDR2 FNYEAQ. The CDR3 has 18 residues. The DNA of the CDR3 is TGTGCCAGCAGCTTAACAGGAAATTGGGCAGGGGCTGGAAACACCATATATTTT. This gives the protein CASSLTGNWAGAGNTIYF.

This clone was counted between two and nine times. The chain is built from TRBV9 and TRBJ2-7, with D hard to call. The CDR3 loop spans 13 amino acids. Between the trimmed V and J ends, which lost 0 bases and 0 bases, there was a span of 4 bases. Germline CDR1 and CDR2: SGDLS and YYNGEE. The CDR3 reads CASSVVDSYEQYF. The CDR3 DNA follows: TGTGCCAGCAGCGTAGTTGACTCCTACGAGCAGTACTTC.

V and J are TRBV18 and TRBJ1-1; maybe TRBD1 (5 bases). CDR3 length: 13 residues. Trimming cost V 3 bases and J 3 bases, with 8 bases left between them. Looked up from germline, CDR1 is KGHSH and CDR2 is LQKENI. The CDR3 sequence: CASSPPRDTEAFF. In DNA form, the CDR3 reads TGTGCCAGCTCACCTCCCAGGGACACTGAAGCTTTCTTT.

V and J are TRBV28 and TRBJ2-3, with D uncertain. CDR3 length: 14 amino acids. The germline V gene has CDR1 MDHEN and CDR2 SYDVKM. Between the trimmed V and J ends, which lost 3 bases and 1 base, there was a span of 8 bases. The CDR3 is CASSFQRRTDTQYF. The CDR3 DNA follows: TGTGCCAGCAGTTTCCAGAGACGCACAGATACGCAGTATTTT.